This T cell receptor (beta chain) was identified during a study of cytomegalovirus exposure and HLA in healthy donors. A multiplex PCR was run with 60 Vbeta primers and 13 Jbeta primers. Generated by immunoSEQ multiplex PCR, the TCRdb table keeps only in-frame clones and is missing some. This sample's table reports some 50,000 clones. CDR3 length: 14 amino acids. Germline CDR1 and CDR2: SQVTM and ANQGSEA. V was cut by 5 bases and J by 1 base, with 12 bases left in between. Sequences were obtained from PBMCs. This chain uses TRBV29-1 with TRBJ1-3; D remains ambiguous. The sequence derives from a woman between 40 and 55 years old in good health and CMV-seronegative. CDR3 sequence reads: CSVKRDRSGNTIYF. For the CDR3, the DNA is TGCAGCGTTAAGAGGGATAGGTCTGGAAACACCATATATTTT.